The sequence of this T cell receptor beta chain was determined in a study of cytomegalovirus exposure and HLA in healthy donors. Points on this clone: Its antigen is unknown.

The germline CDR1 and CDR2 sequences are MNHEY and SVGAGI. The V and J ends lost 6 bases and 4 bases, in that order; junction bases with no gene match: 6. This CDR3 has 14 residues. Primers included in the PCR were 60 Vbeta and 13 Jbeta primers. The data were produced by immunoSEQ multiplex PCR, yet TCRdb's version contains in-frame clones alone and is incomplete. The sample lists around 150,000 clones; about 81% were seen once. Study-wide points: Three CMV-associated chains were confirmed in vitro to be specific for CMV antigens. Investigators reported under 200 TCR beta chains as tied to cytomegalovirus.

The TCR originated in a woman aged 45-60 years in good health and CMV-seropositive. The chain is built from TRBV6-5 and TRBJ1-2; the match to TRBD1 covers 9 bases. Sample: PBMCs. CDR3 residues: CASRRDREVYGYTF. In DNA, the CDR3 is TGTGCCAGCAGGAGGGACAGGGAAGTCTATGGCTACACCTTC.